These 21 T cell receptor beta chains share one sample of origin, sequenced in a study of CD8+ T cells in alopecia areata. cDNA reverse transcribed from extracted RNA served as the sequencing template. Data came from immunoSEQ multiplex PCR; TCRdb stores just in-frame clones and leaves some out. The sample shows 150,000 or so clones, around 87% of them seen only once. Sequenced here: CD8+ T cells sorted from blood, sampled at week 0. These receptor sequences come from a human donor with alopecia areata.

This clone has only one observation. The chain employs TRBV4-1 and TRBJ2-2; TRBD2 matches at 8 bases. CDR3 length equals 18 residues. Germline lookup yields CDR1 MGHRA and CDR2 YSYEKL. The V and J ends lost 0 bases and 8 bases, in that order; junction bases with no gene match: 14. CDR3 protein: CASSQEVVSGTPRGELFF. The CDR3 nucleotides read TGCGCCAGCAGCCAAGAAGTCGTTAGCGGGACTCCGAGGGGGGAGCTGTTTTTT.

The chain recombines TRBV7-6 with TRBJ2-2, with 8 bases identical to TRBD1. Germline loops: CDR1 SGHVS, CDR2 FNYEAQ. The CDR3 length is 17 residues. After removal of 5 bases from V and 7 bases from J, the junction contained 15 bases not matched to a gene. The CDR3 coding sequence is TGTGCCAGCAGCCCTCTGCCGGGACAGGCTGAGATCGGGGAGCTGTTTTTT. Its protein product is CASSPLPGQAEIGELFF.

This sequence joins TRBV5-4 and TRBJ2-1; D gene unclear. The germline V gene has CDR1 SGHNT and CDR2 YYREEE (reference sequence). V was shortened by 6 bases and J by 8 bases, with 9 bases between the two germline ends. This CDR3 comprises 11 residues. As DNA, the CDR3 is TGTGCCAGCACCCGTAGGGATGAGCAGTTCTTC. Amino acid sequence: CASTRRDEQFF.

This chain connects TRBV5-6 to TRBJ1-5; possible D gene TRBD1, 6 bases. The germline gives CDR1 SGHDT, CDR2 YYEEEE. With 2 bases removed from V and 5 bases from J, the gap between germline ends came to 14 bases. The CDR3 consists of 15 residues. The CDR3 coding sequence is TGTGCCAGCAGCTTCCGACAGGAGTTCCATCAGCCCCAGCATTTT. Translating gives CASSFRQEFHQPQHF.

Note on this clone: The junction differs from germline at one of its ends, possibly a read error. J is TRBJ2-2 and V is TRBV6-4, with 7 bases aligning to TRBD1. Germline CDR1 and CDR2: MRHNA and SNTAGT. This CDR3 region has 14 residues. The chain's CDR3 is CATSDDRDTGELFF. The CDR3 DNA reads TGTGCCACCAGTGATGACAGGGACACCGGGGAGCTGTTTTTT.

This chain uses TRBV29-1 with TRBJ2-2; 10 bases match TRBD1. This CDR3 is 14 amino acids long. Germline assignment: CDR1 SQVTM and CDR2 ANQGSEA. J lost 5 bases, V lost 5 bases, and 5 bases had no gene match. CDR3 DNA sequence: TGCAGCGTTCCCTGGACAGGGGGAACCGGGGAGCTGTTTTTT. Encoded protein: CSVPWTGGTGELFF.

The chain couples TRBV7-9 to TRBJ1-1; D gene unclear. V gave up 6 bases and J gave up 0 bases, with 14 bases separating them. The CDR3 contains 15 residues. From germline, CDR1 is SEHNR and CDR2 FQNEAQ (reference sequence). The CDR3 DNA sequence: TGTGCCAGCAGTCCAACGCAAGAATTGAACACTGAAGCTTTCTTT. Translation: CASSPTQELNTEAFF.

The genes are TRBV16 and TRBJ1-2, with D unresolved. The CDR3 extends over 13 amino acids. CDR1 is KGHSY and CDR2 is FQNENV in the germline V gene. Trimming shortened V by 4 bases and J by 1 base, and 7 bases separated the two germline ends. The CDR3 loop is CASSPGFNYGYTF. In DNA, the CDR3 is TGTGCCAGCAGCCCTGGATTTAACTATGGCTACACCTTC.

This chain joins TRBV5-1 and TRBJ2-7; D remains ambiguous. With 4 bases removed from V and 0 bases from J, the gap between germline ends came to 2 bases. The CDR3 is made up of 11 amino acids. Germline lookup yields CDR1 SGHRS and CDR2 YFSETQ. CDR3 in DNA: TGCGCCAGCAGCAACTCCTACGAGCAGTACTTC. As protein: CASSNSYEQYF. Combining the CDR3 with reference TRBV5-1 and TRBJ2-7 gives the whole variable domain KAGVTQTPRYLIKTRGQQVTLSCSPISGHRSVSWYQQTPGQGLQFLFEYFSETQRNKGNFPGRFSGRQFSNSRSEMNVSTLELGDSALYLCASSNSYEQYFGPGTRLTVT.

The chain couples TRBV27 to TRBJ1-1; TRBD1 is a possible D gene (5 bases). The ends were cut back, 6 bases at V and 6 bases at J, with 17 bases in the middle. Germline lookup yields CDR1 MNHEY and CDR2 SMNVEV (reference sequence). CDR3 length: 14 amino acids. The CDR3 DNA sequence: TGTGCCAGCAGGATGGGCCAGGGATTGGCTGAAGCTTTCTTT. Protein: CASRMGQGLAEAFF.

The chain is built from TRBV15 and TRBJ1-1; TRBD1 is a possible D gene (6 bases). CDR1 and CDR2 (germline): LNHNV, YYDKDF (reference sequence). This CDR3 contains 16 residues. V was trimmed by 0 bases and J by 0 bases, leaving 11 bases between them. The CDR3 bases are TGTGCCACCAGCAGAGAAGGGGGGGACATGAACACTGAAGCTTTCTTT. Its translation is CATSREGGDMNTEAFF.

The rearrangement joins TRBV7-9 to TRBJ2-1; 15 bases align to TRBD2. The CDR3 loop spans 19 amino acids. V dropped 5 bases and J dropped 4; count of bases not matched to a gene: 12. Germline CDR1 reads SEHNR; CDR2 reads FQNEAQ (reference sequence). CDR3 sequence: CASSPGTSGRPRRYNEQFF. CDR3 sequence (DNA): TGTGCCAGCAGCCCCGGGACTAGCGGGAGGCCAAGACGTTACAATGAGCAGTTCTTC.

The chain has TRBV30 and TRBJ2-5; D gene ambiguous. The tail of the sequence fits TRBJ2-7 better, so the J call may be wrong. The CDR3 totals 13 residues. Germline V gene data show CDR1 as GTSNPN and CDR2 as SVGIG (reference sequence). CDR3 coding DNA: TGTGCCTGGAGTCCCGGGCCATCCTACGAGCAGTACTTC. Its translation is CAWSPGPSYEQYF.

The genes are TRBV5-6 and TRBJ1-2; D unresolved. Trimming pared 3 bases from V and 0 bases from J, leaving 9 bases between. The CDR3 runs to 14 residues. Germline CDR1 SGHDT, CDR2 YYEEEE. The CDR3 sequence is CASSYVESNYGYTF. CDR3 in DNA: TGTGCCAGCAGCTATGTGGAATCTAACTATGGCTACACCTTC.

Written as DNA, the CDR3 is TGTGCCAGCAGCTTTCCCGGGAACGACGAGCAGTACTTC. Its protein product is CASSFPGNDEQYF. The chain links TRBV7-9 to TRBJ2-7, with D perhaps matching TRBD2 (5 bases). CDR3 length equals 13 residues. V dropped 3 bases and J dropped 5 bases, with 11 bases sitting between them. The germline CDR1 and CDR2 sequences are SEHNR and FQNEAQ (reference sequence).

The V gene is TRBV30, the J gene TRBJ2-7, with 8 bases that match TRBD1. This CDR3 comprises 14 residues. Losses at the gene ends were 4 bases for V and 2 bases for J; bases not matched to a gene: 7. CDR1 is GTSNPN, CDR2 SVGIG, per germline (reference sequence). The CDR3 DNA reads TGTGCCTGGATGGACAGGGAAGGCCCCTACGAGCAGTACTTC. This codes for CAWMDREGPYEQYF.

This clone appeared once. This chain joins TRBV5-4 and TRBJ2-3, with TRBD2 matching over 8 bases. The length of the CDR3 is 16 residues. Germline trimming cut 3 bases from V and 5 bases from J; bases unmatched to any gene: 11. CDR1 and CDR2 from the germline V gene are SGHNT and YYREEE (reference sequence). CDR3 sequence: CASSSFGAGDGDTQYF. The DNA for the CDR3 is TGTGCCAGCAGCTCGTTTGGAGCGGGAGACGGAGATACGCAGTATTTT.

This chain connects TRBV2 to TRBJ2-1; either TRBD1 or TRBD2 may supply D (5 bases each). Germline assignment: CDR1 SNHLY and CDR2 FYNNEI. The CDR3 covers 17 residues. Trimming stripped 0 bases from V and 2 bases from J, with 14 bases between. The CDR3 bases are TGTGCCAGCAGTGAAGCGTTGGGACCGCTAACCTACAATGAGCAGTTCTTC. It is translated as CASSEALGPLTYNEQFF.

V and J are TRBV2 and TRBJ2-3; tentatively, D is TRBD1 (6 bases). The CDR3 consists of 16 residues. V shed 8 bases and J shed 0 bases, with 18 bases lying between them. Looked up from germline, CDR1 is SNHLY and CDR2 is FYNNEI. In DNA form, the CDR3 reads TGTGCCAGCCGGCTGGGGGCAGGGGTTAGCACAGATACGCAGTATTTT. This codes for CASRLGAGVSTDTQYF.

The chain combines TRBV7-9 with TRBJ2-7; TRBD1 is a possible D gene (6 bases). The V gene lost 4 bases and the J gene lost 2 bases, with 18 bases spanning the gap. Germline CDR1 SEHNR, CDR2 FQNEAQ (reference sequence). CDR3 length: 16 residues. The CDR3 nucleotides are TGTGCCAGCAGCTCGCCCCCCAGGGGTGGGCCCTACGAGCAGTACTTC. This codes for CASSSPPRGGPYEQYF.

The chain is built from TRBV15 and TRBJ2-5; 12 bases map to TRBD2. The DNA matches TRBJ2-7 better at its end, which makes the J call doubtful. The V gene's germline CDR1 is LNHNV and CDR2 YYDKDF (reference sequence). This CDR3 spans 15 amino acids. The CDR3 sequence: CATSLGLAGNHEQYF. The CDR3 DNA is TGTGCCACCAGCCTTGGACTAGCGGGAAACCACGAGCAGTACTTC.